This T cell receptor (beta chain) was documented in a study of STAT5B mutations in CD4+ large granular lymphocyte leukemia. As regards this clone: The antigen remains undetermined.

The method was immunoSEQ multiplex PCR; TCRdb's version includes in-frame clones alone and lacks a portion of them. Counted here are 40,000 to 55,000 clones, approximately 86% occurring once; the ten biggest clones make up approximately 2.5%. Whole-study results and caveats: Over 20% of private leukemic clonotypes occurred rarely in other patients' non-leukemic repertoires. Patient CD4-sorted repertoires stayed more clonal than healthy ones after leukemic-clone removal.

V trimming: 4 bases; J trimming: 6 bases; junction bases outside the gene matches: 4. CDR3 length: 15 residues. Germline V gene data show CDR1 as SEHNR and CDR2 as FQNEAQ (reference sequence). This clonotype was sampled from a human donor in good health. The chain is built from TRBV7-9 and TRBJ1-5; 12 positions agree with TRBD1. The material sequenced was CD4+ T cells from blood buffy coats. The CDR3 protein is CASSSGQGASQPQHF. DNA of the CDR3: TGTGCCAGCAGCTCGGGACAGGGGGCGTCTCAGCCCCAGCATTTT.